The present T cell receptor beta chain was sequenced within a study of vaccination and CD4 T cells after COVID-19. Findings and caveats of the study: Analysis of convalescent patients found that 304 of 307 vaccine-specific clones were spike mono-reactive.

Treatment here: approximately 10-day PBMC culture with coronavirus spike peptide pools or control peptides (ViraFEST assay). ViraFEST enlarged antigen-specific T cell populations with peptide pools and afterwards sequenced TCRs. Negative selection separated CD4+ T cells from roughly ten-day cultures. As concerns this clonotype: The target antigen is unknown.

The Oncomine TCR Beta short-read assay generated sequence data from the DNA of cultured CD4+ T cells. Cultured CD4+ T cells yielded the extracted genomic DNA. TCRdb reprocessed the PCR reads with MiXCR, giving one entry per CDR3 protein. The sample has about 15,000 distinct CDR3 sequences; under 50% are singletons. The CDR3 sequence is 16 residues long. V gave up 5 bases and J gave up 0 bases; unmatched junction bases: 6. Germline V gene sequence: CDR1 SEHNR, CDR2 FQNEAQ (reference sequence). Sequenced input: CD4+ T cells from blood, cultured in vitro. This chain joins TRBV7-9 and TRBJ1-4; 7 bases match TRBD1. The clonotype was recovered from a human donor who had recovered from COVID-19. The CDR3 DNA reads TGTGCCAGCAGCCCAACAGGGGAGACAACTAATGAAAAACTGTTTTTT. Protein product: CASSPTGETTNEKLFF.